Following are 9 T cell receptor beta chains from one sample sequenced in a study of cytomegalovirus exposure and HLA in healthy donors. PCR was performed using 60 Vbeta and 13 Jbeta primers. Only in-frame clones appear in the TCRdb table, and some are missing; sequencing was by immunoSEQ multiplex PCR. The sample includes approximately 110,000 clones, around 80% of them seen just once. Sample: PBMCs. These receptors all stem from a man aged 45-65 years in good health and CMV-seronegative.

This clone was seen a few times. The chain combines TRBV19 with TRBJ1-1, with D perhaps matching TRBD1 (6 bases). From germline, CDR1 is LNHDA and CDR2 SQIVND (reference sequence). V lost 0 bases, J lost 1 base, and 9 bases lay in between. The CDR3 length is 15 residues. The CDR3 here is CASSIEGTKNTEAFF. As DNA, the CDR3 is TGTGCCAGTAGTATAGAGGGGACAAAGAACACTGAAGCTTTCTTT.

Turning to this clone: The junction departs from germline at one end; a sequencing error may be responsible. V is TRBV7-9 and J is TRBJ1-2; D may be TRBD1 (5 bases). CDR1 and CDR2 (germline): SEHNR, FQNEAQ (reference sequence). CDR3 length: 16 amino acids. For the CDR3, the DNA is TGTTCCAGCAGCTTAGATCAGGGCTGGTCCTATTTTGGCTACACCTTC. Amino acid sequence: CSSSLDQGWSYFGYTF.

This chain joins TRBV18 and TRBJ2-6; 8 bases are a match to TRBD1. Per germline, CDR1 KGHSH and CDR2 LQKENI. The CDR3 length is 17 residues. V dropped 3 bases and J dropped 0; count of bases not matched to a gene: 4. The CDR3 here is CASSPRQGSSGANVLTF. The CDR3 DNA is TGTGCCAGCTCACCCCGACAGGGGAGCTCTGGGGCCAACGTCCTGACTTTC.

This clone was observed a handful of times. CDR3 sequence: CASTLGLQQETQYF. The CDR3 coding sequence is TGTGCCAGCACCTTGGGACTGCAACAAGAGACCCAGTACTTC. The chain uses TRBV7-2 and TRBJ2-5; a possible D gene is TRBD2 (6 bases). V lost 7 bases to trimming and J lost 2 bases, with 14 bases between them. Germline lookup yields CDR1 SGHTA and CDR2 FQGNSA. CDR3 length: 14 residues. Filled out from reference TRBV7-2 and TRBJ2-5, the complete variable domain reads GAGVSQSPSNKVTEKGKDVELRCDPISGHTALYWYRQSLGQGLEFLIYFQGNSAPDKSGLPSDRFSAERTGGSVSTLTIQRTQQEDSAVYLCASTLGLQQETQYFGPGTRLLVL.

This sequence joins TRBV28 and TRBJ1-2; D is possibly TRBD1 (6 bases). The length of the CDR3 is 15 residues. Per germline, CDR1 MDHEN and CDR2 SYDVKM. Trimming shortened V by 6 bases and J by 8 bases, and 22 bases separated the two germline ends. For the CDR3, the DNA is TGTGCCAGCAGCCTCTGGGCAGGGGAGAGCGGCGGCTACACCTTC. Translated: CASSLWAGESGGYTF.

The rearrangement joins TRBV5-1 to TRBJ1-2, with a possible D match to TRBD1 (5 bases). The germline gives CDR1 SGHRS, CDR2 YFSETQ. The V gene lost 1 base and the J gene lost 7 bases, with 11 bases spanning the gap. This CDR3 contains 13 residues. In DNA, the CDR3 is TGCGCCAGCAGCTTGATGGAAGGGGTTGGCTACACCTTC. Residues: CASSLMEGVGYTF.

The chain has TRBV4-1 and TRBJ2-7; D perhaps matches TRBD2 (5 bases). Between the trimmed V and J ends, which lost 4 bases and 4 bases, there was a span of 14 bases. Looked up from germline, CDR1 is MGHRA and CDR2 is YSYEKL. The CDR3 has 14 amino acids. The CDR3 loop is CASSPHWERYEQYF. The DNA for the CDR3 is TGCGCCAGCAGCCCCCACTGGGAGAGATACGAGCAGTACTTC.

The chain combines TRBV7-6 with TRBJ2-1; possible D gene TRBD2, 5 bases. This CDR3 spans 15 amino acids. Trimming removed 5 bases from V and 0 bases from J, with 11 bases in between. Germline V gives CDR1 SGHVS, CDR2 FNYEAQ. CDR3 loop: CASSPGVLSYNEQFF. CDR3 in DNA: TGTGCCAGCAGCCCCGGGGTACTCTCCTACAATGAGCAGTTCTTC.

This clone was seen a few times. The chain employs TRBV6-5 and TRBJ1-1; D is possibly TRBD1 (6 bases). This CDR3 comprises 13 residues. V lost 6 bases and J lost 3, with 11 bases in between. Germline lookup yields CDR1 MNHEY and CDR2 SVGAGI. In DNA, the CDR3 is TGTGCCAGCAGCGATGACAGGTACACTGAAGCTTTCTTT. Residues: CASSDDRYTEAFF.